The 30 T cell receptor beta chains below all came from one sample that was sequenced in a study of blood T cell repertoires in COVID-19. Clones were sequenced by immunoSEQ multiplex PCR, and TCRdb holds only the in-frame ones, with some missing. Of about 300,000 clones listed, around 89% are singletons. Sequencing input: peripheral blood. Receptors originate from a man younger than 30 who had recovered from COVID-19.

The chain joins TRBV10-3 to TRBJ2-2; D perhaps matches TRBD2 (5 bases). Germline lookup yields CDR1 ENHRY and CDR2 SYGVKD. The CDR3 consists of 14 residues. The V end was cut by 7 bases, the J end by 1 base, with 10 bases between. The CDR3 sequence is CAITESGNTGELFF. CDR3 sequence (DNA): TGTGCCATCACCGAGAGCGGGAACACCGGGGAGCTGTTTTTT.

The chain uses TRBV14 and TRBJ1-6, with 11 bases identical to TRBD1. This CDR3 is built from 15 residues. V lost 4 bases and J lost 9; bases outside the gene matches: 5. Germline V lookup: CDR1 SGHDN, CDR2 FVKESK. This chain's CDR3 is CASSPTGTGGSPLHF. The DNA of the CDR3 is TGTGCCAGCAGCCCAACCGGGACAGGGGGTTCACCCCTCCACTTT.

V and J are TRBV13 and TRBJ2-1, with 10 bases fitting TRBD2. V was pared by 5 bases and J by 4 bases, with 5 bases of the junction left unmatched. Germline CDR1 PRHDT, CDR2 FYEKMQ (reference sequence). The CDR3 length is 15 residues. The CDR3 nucleotides read TGTGCCAGCAGCGAGGGAGCGGGGGGGTACAATGAGCAGTTCTTC. This encodes CASSEGAGGYNEQFF.

The V and J genes are TRBV12-3 or TRBV12-4 and TRBJ2-3; D is unclear. The V gene lost 3 bases and the J gene lost 0 bases, with 4 bases spanning the gap. CDR3 size: 13 residues. For the CDR3, the DNA is TGTGCCAGCAGTTTCCCAAGCACAGATACGCAGTATTTT. Its protein is CASSFPSTDTQYF.

J is TRBJ2-7 and V is TRBV27; possible D gene TRBD2, 5 bases. The germline V and J ends were trimmed by 0 bases and 4 bases, with 10 bases remaining between them. This CDR3 has 14 residues. CDR1 MNHEY and CDR2 SMNVEV come from the germline V gene (reference sequence). CDR3 residues: CASSLSRAAYEQYF. As DNA, the CDR3 is TGTGCCAGCAGTTTATCGAGGGCAGCTTACGAGCAGTACTTC.

J is TRBJ2-1 and V is TRBV5-3; 11 positions agree with TRBD1. TRBV5-3 carries the ORF label, with uncertain function. This CDR3 region has 14 residues. The trim removed 4 bases at V and 9 bases at J, leaving 6 bases unmatched. CDR3 sequence reads: CARSAGTGGVEQFF. In DNA, the CDR3 is TGTGCCAGAAGCGCCGGGACAGGGGGAGTTGAGCAGTTCTTC.

There are a few counts of this clone. The genes are TRBV11-3 and TRBJ2-5; TRBD1 matches at 9 bases. Germline values: CDR1 SGHNT, CDR2 YENEEA. V shed 4 bases and J 5 bases; nucleotides not matched to a gene: 5. The CDR3 is made up of 14 amino acids. In DNA, the CDR3 is TGTGCCAGCAGCTCCACAGGGGGCCGCGAGACCCAGTACTTC. Residues: CASSSTGGRETQYF.

V usage is TRBV6-5 and J usage is TRBJ1-1, with TRBD1 identical over 8 bases. Unmatched junction bases numbered 12, after V lost 6 bases and J lost 6 bases. CDR3 length equals 15 residues. Germline V gene data show CDR1 as MNHEY and CDR2 as SVGAGI. The CDR3 DNA reads as TGTGCCAGCAGCAACCTCGGGACAGGTTCCCCTGAAGCTTTCTTT. Its protein is CASSNLGTGSPEAFF.

V usage is TRBV3-1 (or the pseudogene TRBV3-2) and J usage is TRBJ1-4, with D possibly matching TRBD1 (5 bases). V was pared by 1 base and J by 8 bases, with 32 bases between. The germline V gene has CDR1 LGHDT and CDR2 YNNKEL (reference sequence). This CDR3 region has 21 residues. The DNA for the CDR3 is TGTGCCAGCAGCCAAGGCGTAAGAGTTAGGGCAGGGAAGGTTTTCGGGGAAAAACTGTTTTTT. It specifies CASSQGVRVRAGKVFGEKLFF.

The V and J genes are TRBV6-2 or TRBV6-3 and TRBJ2-1; possibly TRBD1 for D (6 bases). The V and J ends lost 2 bases and 2 bases respectively, with 19 bases between them. CDR1 is MNHEY and CDR2 is SVGEGT in the germline V gene. The CDR3 consists of 18 residues. DNA of the CDR3: TGTGCCAGCAGTTACACGGCAGGGGTGTCCGGGACCTACAATGAGCAGTTCTTC. Protein sequence: CASSYTAGVSGTYNEQFF.

The chain carries TRBV2 and TRBJ2-7; 7 bases agree with TRBD1. Looked up from germline, CDR1 is SNHLY and CDR2 is FYNNEI. V lost 1 base to trimming and J lost 3 bases; unmatched junction nucleotides: 6. The CDR3 loop spans 15 amino acids. The CDR3 loop reads CASSEGTGFYYEQYF. CDR3 sequence (DNA): TGTGCCAGCAGTGAAGGGACAGGATTCTACTACGAGCAGTACTTC.

The chain has TRBV7-2 and TRBJ2-5, with D hard to call. V was clipped by 1 base and J by 4 bases, with 16 bases between them. The CDR3 is 16 residues long. Per germline, CDR1 SGHTA and CDR2 FQGNSA. The CDR3 sequence: CASSLVVLAPLETQYF. As DNA, the CDR3 is TGTGCCAGCAGCTTAGTGGTTTTAGCCCCCCTAGAGACCCAGTACTTC.

The chain has TRBV27 and TRBJ1-4; 7 nucleotides align to TRBD1. This CDR3 spans 15 amino acids. CDR1 MNHEY and CDR2 SMNVEV come from the germline V gene (reference sequence). V shed 4 bases, J shed 4 bases, and the junction held 6 bases outside the gene matches. This chain's CDR3 is CASSSPGQHNEKLFF. The CDR3 DNA sequence: TGTGCCAGCAGTTCCCCGGGACAGCATAATGAAAAACTGTTTTTT.

The chain recombines TRBV19 with TRBJ1-2, with a tentative D call TRBD1 (5 bases). V lost 9 bases and J lost 2, with 16 bases in between. Germline V gives CDR1 LNHDA, CDR2 SQIVND (reference sequence). The CDR3 length is 14 residues. CDR3 region: CASDAPGGNYGYTF. Here the CDR3 DNA reads TGTGCCAGCGATGCACCCGGGGGAAACTATGGCTACACCTTC.

The CDR3 here is CASSFISYEQYF. The DNA for the CDR3 is TGTGCCAGCAGTTTTATCTCCTACGAGCAGTACTTC. The chain uses TRBV27 and TRBJ2-7; D not resolved. Trimming left V 3 bases short and J 0 bases short, with 3 bases between. CDR1 is MNHEY and CDR2 is SMNVEV in the germline V gene (reference sequence). CDR3 size: 12 residues.

This clone was detected once. The chain joins TRBV27 to TRBJ1-6; possibly TRBD1 for D (5 bases). The V gene lost 4 bases and the J gene lost 6 bases, with 13 bases spanning the gap. The germline CDR1 and CDR2 sequences are MNHEY and SMNVEV (reference sequence). The CDR3 length is 15 residues. The CDR3 sequence: CASSWITDTNSPLHF. The CDR3 bases are TGTGCCAGCAGTTGGATTACGGACACTAATTCACCCCTCCACTTT.

The chain carries TRBV21-1 and TRBJ1-1; the D call of TRBD1 is as the table states it, not checked on the DNA. TRBV21-1 is listed as a pseudogene. CDR3 length equals 12 residues. This chain's CDR3 is CASRQMNTEAFF. The DNA of the CDR3 is TGTGCCAGCAGGCAGATGAACACTGAAGCTTTCTTT.

This CDR3 is CASSSNRAGSIWELFF. The CDR3 coding sequence is TGTGCCAGCAGCTCGAACAGGGCAGGCTCTATCTGGGAGCTGTTTTTT. The rearrangement uses TRBV7-9 and TRBJ2-2, with D possibly matching TRBD1 (6 bases). Germline CDR1 reads SEHNR; CDR2 reads FQNEAQ (reference sequence). CDR3 length: 16 residues. Trimming cost V 4 bases and J 9 bases, with 21 bases left between them.

V gene TRBV4-3 combines with J gene TRBJ1-2; TRBD1 aligns across 8 bases. CDR1 and CDR2 from the germline V gene are LGHNA and YSLEER. J gave up 8 bases and V 5 bases, and 4 bases lay outside the gene matches. The CDR3 consists of 12 residues. The CDR3 nucleotides read TGCGCCAGCAGCGGACAGGGAGCGGGCTACACCTTC. It codes for CASSGQGAGYTF.

This sequence joins TRBV7-8 and TRBJ2-7, with 8 bases matching TRBD1. There are 14 residues in the CDR3. Germline V gives CDR1 SGHVS, CDR2 FQNEAQ. V gave up 4 bases and J gave up 2 bases; unmatched junction bases: 4. CDR3 nucleotides: TGTGCCAGCAGCTCCGGGACAGGTACCTACGAGCAGTACTTC. It is translated as CASSSGTGTYEQYF.

The chain combines TRBV7-2 with TRBJ1-1; D is perhaps TRBD1 (6 bases). The V end lost 0 bases, the J end lost 6 bases, and 14 bases lay between the germline ends. The CDR3 is made up of 15 amino acids. The germline V gene encodes CDR1 SGHTA and CDR2 FQGNSA. The CDR3, as DNA: TGTGCCAGCAGCTTAGCCCTCGGGGGGGGCTCTGAAGCTTTCTTT. As protein: CASSLALGGGSEAFF.

This chain connects TRBV6-5 to TRBJ1-3, with TRBD1 matching over 12 bases. Per germline, CDR1 MNHEY and CDR2 SVGAGI. There are 15 residues in the CDR3. With 6 bases clipped from V and 9 bases from J, the junction kept 9 bases outside the gene matches. Here the CDR3 reads CASSPGQGARGTIYF. CDR3 in DNA: TGTGCCAGCAGCCCGGGACAGGGGGCCCGGGGCACCATATATTTT.

The chain combines TRBV27 with TRBJ1-4; 8 nucleotides match TRBD1. In germline, CDR1 is MNHEY, CDR2 SMNVEV (reference sequence). V lost 4 bases, J lost 4 bases, and 5 bases stayed unmatched. There are 15 residues in the CDR3. The DNA for the CDR3 is TGTGCCAGCAGTTCAGGGGACAGGATTAATGAAAAACTGTTTTTT. Translation: CASSSGDRINEKLFF.

This clone was found a few times. This chain uses TRBV5-1 with TRBJ1-2; D is unclear. The CDR3 sequence is 13 residues long. Trimming cost V 4 bases and J 6 bases, with 13 bases left between them. Germline V gene sequence: CDR1 SGHRS, CDR2 YFSETQ. The CDR3 region has the DNA TGCGCCAGCAGCCCCGAGAGGGAGGATGGCTACACCTTC. Protein product: CASSPEREDGYTF.

This clone has at least ten counts. The gene calls are TRBV6-4 and TRBJ2-3; TRBD2 is a possible D gene (6 bases). The V end was cut by 5 bases, the J end by 0 bases, with 6 bases between. This CDR3 is 13 amino acids long. Per the germline V gene, CDR1 is MRHNA and CDR2 is SNTAGT. The CDR3 here is CASSSGSTDTQYF. The CDR3 DNA reads TGTGCCAGCAGTAGCGGGAGCACAGATACGCAGTATTTT.

V is TRBV4-1 and J is TRBJ2-3; 7 positions agree with TRBD2. V shed 5 bases and J 3 bases; nucleotides not matched to a gene: 8. The V gene's germline CDR1 is MGHRA and CDR2 YSYEKL. This CDR3 has 15 residues. In DNA form, the CDR3 reads TGCGCCAGCAGCTACTCGGGCGGGGGTACAGATACGCAGTATTTT. It is translated as CASSYSGGGTDTQYF.

The rearrangement links TRBV5-6 to TRBJ2-1, with 7 nucleotides matching TRBD2. The CDR3 is 16 residues long. Looked up from germline, CDR1 is SGHDT and CDR2 is YYEEEE. Trimming removed 0 bases from V and 3 bases from J; junction bases left unmatched: 6. Here the CDR3 reads CASSLAASGIYNEQFF. In DNA, the CDR3 is TGTGCCAGCAGCTTGGCCGCTAGCGGTATCTACAATGAGCAGTTCTTC.

V gene TRBV7-9 combines with J gene TRBJ2-3; unclear D gene. Trimming took 3 bases from V and 0 from J, leaving 7 bases between them. CDR1 and CDR2 from the germline V gene are SEHNR and FQNEAQ (reference sequence). The CDR3 spans 14 residues. This CDR3 is CASSFTGSTDTQYF. In nucleotides, the CDR3 is TGTGCCAGCAGCTTTACCGGGAGCACAGATACGCAGTATTTT.

J is TRBJ2-7 and V is TRBV5-1, with a tentative D call TRBD1 (6 bases). V was pared by 2 bases and J by 4 bases, with 13 bases between. Germline V gene sequence: CDR1 SGHRS, CDR2 YFSETQ. The CDR3 sequence is 14 residues long. CDR3 in amino acids: CASSFFAGEYEQYF. The CDR3, as DNA: TGCGCCAGCAGCTTTTTTGCAGGGGAGTACGAGCAGTACTTC.

This rearrangement joins TRBV7-2 to TRBJ2-6, with a possible D match to TRBD2 (6 bases). CDR1 is SGHTA and CDR2 is FQGNSA in the germline V gene. The CDR3 extends over 16 amino acids. The V and J ends lost 1 base and 0 bases respectively, with 7 bases between them. Here the CDR3 DNA reads TGTGCCAGCAGCTTAGACGGGAGCTCTGGGGCCAACGTCCTGACTTTC. Translating gives CASSLDGSSGANVLTF.